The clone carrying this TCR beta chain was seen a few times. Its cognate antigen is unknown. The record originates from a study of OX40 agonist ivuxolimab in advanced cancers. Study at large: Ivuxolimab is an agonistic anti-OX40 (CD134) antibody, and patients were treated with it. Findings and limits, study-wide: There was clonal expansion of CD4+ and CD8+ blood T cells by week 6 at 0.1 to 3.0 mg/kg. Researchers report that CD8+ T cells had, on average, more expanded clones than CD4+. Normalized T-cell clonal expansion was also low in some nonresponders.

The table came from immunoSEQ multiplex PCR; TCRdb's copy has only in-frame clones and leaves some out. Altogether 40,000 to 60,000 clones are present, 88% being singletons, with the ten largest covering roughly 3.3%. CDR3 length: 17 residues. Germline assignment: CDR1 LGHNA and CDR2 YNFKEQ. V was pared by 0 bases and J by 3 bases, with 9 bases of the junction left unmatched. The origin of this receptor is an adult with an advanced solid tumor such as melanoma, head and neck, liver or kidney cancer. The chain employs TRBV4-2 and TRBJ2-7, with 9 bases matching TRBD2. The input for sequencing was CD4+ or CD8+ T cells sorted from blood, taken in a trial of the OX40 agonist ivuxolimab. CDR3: CASSQDWLAGPVYEQYF. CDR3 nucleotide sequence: TGTGCCAGCAGCCAAGATTGGCTAGCGGGGCCCGTCTACGAGCAGTACTTC.